Below are 2 T cell receptor beta chains sequenced from a single sample in a study of shared clonotypes between healthy human individuals. Libraries were prepared by immunoSEQ multiplex PCR; TCRdb keeps only in-frame clonotypes and omits some of them. The profile shows about 640,000 clones, roughly 70% of them singletons. The sequenced sample consisted of memory CD4+ T cells sorted from blood. Subset meaning: CD45RA-negative fraction. Receptor source: a woman in her twenties or thirties in good health.

V is TRBV2 and J is TRBJ2-7, with 8 bases lining up with TRBD1. The CDR3 consists of 14 residues. The V gene end was trimmed by 5 bases and the J gene end by 3 bases; junction bases not matched to a gene: 6. The germline V gene has CDR1 SNHLY and CDR2 FYNNEI. CDR3 protein: CASSPRQGFYEQYF. The CDR3 nucleotides read TGTGCCAGCAGTCCGCGACAGGGGTTCTACGAGCAGTACTTC.

As regards this clone: The sample holds other DNA sequences that translate to the same CDR3. The V gene is TRBV18, the J gene TRBJ2-7; D is perhaps TRBD1 (5 bases). The germline V gene encodes CDR1 KGHSH and CDR2 LQKENI. The CDR3 is made up of 14 amino acids. Between the trimmed V and J ends, which lost 3 bases and 4 bases, there was a span of 13 bases. CDR3 bases: TGTGCCAGCTCACCCCGTCAGGGCGTGTACGAGCAGTACTTC. Its protein is CASSPRQGVYEQYF.